This T cell receptor (beta chain) was identified during a study of T cell repertoires in cytomegalovirus infection. About the study: Carrying CMV and the relevant HLA type showed in public TCR beta signatures. Study outcomes and limitations: The ex vivo response showed dominance by HLA-C-restricted CMV-specific TCR beta clonotypes.

A remark on this clonotype: The antigen is undetermined.

CDR1 and CDR2 (germline): SGHAT, FQNNGV. CDR3 length: 19 residues. Trimming at V came to 5 bases and at J to 0 bases, leaving 12 bases not matched to a gene. MiXCR, applied by TCRdb to the reads, yields one record per CDR3 protein. The data hold 200,000 to 300,000 distinct CDR3 sequences, with over 8% observed a single time. The receptor was derived from a human donor in good health (CMV status not recorded). Some clones in this sample may be carry-over from other donors' samples. J is TRBJ2-4 and V is TRBV11-2, with 11 bases that match TRBD1. Input material: PBMCs. The CDR3 region has the DNA TGTGCCAGCAGCGGACAGGGGGCCCTTCTCGATCTAGCCAAAAACATTCAGTACTTC. This translates into CASSGQGALLDLAKNIQYF.